The clone carrying this T cell receptor beta chain showed up many times. The antigen is not known. This CDR3 is 16 amino acids long. Losses at the gene ends were 6 bases for V and 6 bases for J; bases not matched to a gene: 14. Germline CDR1 is DFQATT and CDR2 is SNEGSKA (reference sequence). The sample originates from a study of neurological immune-mediated disorders. General study points: Patients with HTLV-1-associated myelopathy showed the most TCR clonal expansion. Those with multiple sclerosis showed the least, falling below healthy controls.

With 10-nucleotide random UMIs included, cDNA was synthesized by 5'RACE. Over 200 million TCR-beta sequences, together covering 15-18 subjects, were produced by every individual sequencing run that was carried out. TCRdb recomputed calls from the 5' RACE reads with MiXCR, one row per CDR3 protein. The sample records roughly 80,000 distinct CDR3 sequences, roughly 17% being singletons. The receptor was isolated from a woman in her thirties or forties in good health. The specimen sequenced was PBMCs. The genes are TRBV20-1 and TRBJ2-2, with 9 bases lining up with TRBD1. The CDR3 DNA follows: TGCAGTGCGAGCTATACGGACAGGGGAGGATCCGGGGAGCTGTTTTTT. Translating it yields CSASYTDRGGSGELFF.